Each of the 15 T cell receptor beta chains below was sequenced from the same sample in a study of cytomegalovirus exposure and HLA in healthy donors. Repertoires were generated with immunoSEQ multiplex PCR, while TCRdb's copy carries only in-frame clones and drops some. The sample lists 250,000 or so clones; 85% to 90% were seen once. Sequencing used PBMCs. Every receptor here comes from a man aged 18 to 30 in good health and CMV-seronegative.

The chain recombines TRBV27 with TRBJ2-1; D remains ambiguous. The V gene's germline CDR1 is MNHEY and CDR2 SMNVEV (reference sequence). The V end lost 2 bases, the J end lost 5 bases, and 7 bases lay between the germline ends. The CDR3 length is 13 residues. The chain's CDR3 is CASSLRLDNEQFF. CDR3 in DNA: TGTGCCAGCAGTTTAAGGCTAGACAATGAGCAGTTCTTC.

The chain employs TRBV27 and TRBJ2-1; D is perhaps TRBD2 (6 bases). CDR1 is MNHEY and CDR2 is SMNVEV in the germline V gene (reference sequence). This CDR3 is built from 13 residues. V was clipped by 4 bases and J by 4 bases, with 8 bases between them. CDR3 sequence (DNA): TGTGCCAGCAGTTATAGCGGATACAATGAGCAGTTCTTC. Its translation is CASSYSGYNEQFF.

The gene calls are TRBV28 and TRBJ2-7; tentatively, D is TRBD1 (5 bases). Germline V lookup: CDR1 MDHEN, CDR2 SYDVKM. The ends were cut back, 6 bases at V and 5 bases at J, with 23 bases in the middle. The CDR3 spans 16 residues. CDR3 in DNA: TGTGCCAGCAGCCATCTTGGGGCGGTGGATCGCGACGAGCAGTACTTC. Encoded protein: CASSHLGAVDRDEQYF.

The chain is built from TRBV5-1 and TRBJ1-2, with a weak D call TRBD1 (6 bases). Per germline, CDR1 SGHRS and CDR2 YFSETQ. This CDR3 region has 12 residues. V gave up 2 bases and J gave up 6 bases, with 8 bases separating them. The CDR3 coding sequence is TGCGCCAGCAGCTTCCAGGGGAATGGCTACACCTTC. It is translated as CASSFQGNGYTF. Complete variable domain (other parts from reference TRBV5-1 and TRBJ1-2): KAGVTQTPRYLIKTRGQQVTLSCSPISGHRSVSWYQQTPGQGLQFLFEYFSETQRNKGNFPGRFSGRQFSNSRSEMNVSTLELGDSALYLCASSFQGNGYTFGSGTRLTVV.

J is TRBJ2-5 and V is TRBV2; D is ambiguous. This CDR3 contains 12 residues. Germline V gives CDR1 SNHLY, CDR2 FYNNEI. Trimming stripped 3 bases from V and 5 bases from J, with 7 bases between. The CDR3 region is CASSERRETQYF. In DNA, the CDR3 is TGTGCCAGCAGTGAGAGGCGCGAGACCCAGTACTTC. Full variable domain (outside the CDR3, taken from reference TRBV2 and TRBJ2-5): EPEVTQTPSHQVTQMGQEVILRCVPISNHLYFYWYRQILGQKVEFLVSFYNNEISEKSEIFDDQFSVERPDGSNFTLKIRSTKLEDSAMYFCASSERRETQYFGPGTRLLVL.

The chain recombines TRBV28 with TRBJ2-3, with a possible D match to TRBD2 (6 bases). Germline assignment: CDR1 MDHEN and CDR2 SYDVKM. The CDR3 length is 16 residues. Trimming stripped 5 bases from V and 2 bases from J, with 17 bases between. In nucleotides, the CDR3 is TGTGCCAGCAGTCCCTATGTGGGAGGATACACAGATACGCAGTATTTT. Protein: CASSPYVGGYTDTQYF.

The chain has TRBV5-1 and TRBJ2-2; D not certain. V lost 5 bases, J lost 1 base, and 9 bases lay in between. CDR3 length: 14 residues. Germline CDR1 and CDR2: SGHRS and YFSETQ. The CDR3 loop is CASRSSLNTGELFF. DNA for the CDR3: TGCGCCAGCAGATCCTCTCTGAACACCGGGGAGCTGTTTTTT.

The chain joins TRBV27 to TRBJ2-7; 11 bases are shared with TRBD1. Germline lookup yields CDR1 MNHEY and CDR2 SMNVEV (reference sequence). This CDR3 region has 12 residues. Germline trimming cut 8 bases from V and 5 bases from J; bases unmatched to any gene: 2. For the CDR3, the DNA is TGTGCCAGCGGACAGGGGGCGGACGAGCAGTACTTC. It encodes CASGQGADEQYF.

V usage is TRBV4-1 and J usage is TRBJ2-2; unclear D gene. V was clipped by 4 bases and J by 4 bases, with 4 bases between them. CDR3 size: 12 residues. CDR1 MGHRA and CDR2 YSYEKL come from the germline V gene. Here the CDR3 DNA reads TGCGCCAGCAGCCCGGGCACCGGGGAGCTGTTTTTT. This gives the protein CASSPGTGELFF.

The chain combines TRBV7-8 with TRBJ2-5, with 7 bases fitting TRBD1. Germline CDR1 is SGHVS and CDR2 is FQNEAQ. CDR3 length: 15 residues. V trimming: 1 base; J trimming: 2 bases; junction bases outside the gene matches: 4. In DNA form, the CDR3 reads TGTGCCAGCAGCTTAGTAGGGACAGTTCAAGAGACCCAGTACTTC. The encoded protein is CASSLVGTVQETQYF.

CDR3 coding DNA: TGTGCCAGCAGCTTCACGGCGACTCTGCCCCTGGTGTCCTCTGGAAACACCATATATTTT. Its protein is CASSFTATLPLVSSGNTIYF. The chain couples TRBV7-8 to TRBJ1-3; D ambiguous. There are 20 residues in the CDR3. CDR1 and CDR2 from the germline V gene are SGHVS and FQNEAQ. V shed 3 bases and J shed 0 bases, with 24 bases lying between them.

The CDR3 nucleotides read TGCGCCAGCAGCCAACTGCGCACTAGCACAGATACGCAGTATTTT. Its translation: CASSQLRTSTDTQYF. The chain links TRBV4-1 to TRBJ2-3; D gene ambiguous. The CDR3 spans 15 residues. V lost 2 bases to trimming and J lost 0 bases, with 9 bases between them. The V gene's germline CDR1 is MGHRA and CDR2 YSYEKL.

The genes are TRBV2 and TRBJ1-5; TRBD1 agrees at 7 bases. Unmatched junction bases numbered 4, after V lost 5 bases and J lost 3 bases. From germline, CDR1 is SNHLY and CDR2 FYNNEI. This CDR3 region has 14 residues. The chain's CDR3 is CASSYDRDNQPQHF. The CDR3 nucleotides read TGTGCCAGCAGTTATGACAGGGACAATCAGCCCCAGCATTTT. The whole variable domain, remainder taken from reference TRBV2 and TRBJ1-5, is EPEVTQTPSHQVTQMGQEVILRCVPISNHLYFYWYRQILGQKVEFLVSFYNNEISEKSEIFDDQFSVERPDGSNFTLKIRSTKLEDSAMYFCASSYDRDNQPQHFGDGTRLSIL.

The chain combines TRBV6-1 with TRBJ1-2, with D possibly being TRBD1 (5 bases). V gave up 4 bases and J gave up 4 bases, with 13 bases separating them. CDR1 and CDR2 (germline): MNHNS, SASEGT. This CDR3 has 14 amino acids. CDR3 in amino acids: CASSVSGPLYGYTF. In DNA form, the CDR3 reads TGTGCCAGCAGTGTCTCAGGGCCCCTCTATGGCTACACCTTC.

The rearrangement uses TRBV28 and TRBJ1-2, with 8 bases identical to TRBD1. J was trimmed by 4 bases and V by 5 bases; bases with no gene match: 6. Per germline, CDR1 MDHEN and CDR2 SYDVKM. CDR3 length equals 14 residues. The CDR3 coding sequence is TGTGCCAGCAGTCCCCCGGGACAGGCCTATGGCTACACCTTC. It codes for CASSPPGQAYGYTF.